This T cell receptor beta chain was recorded in a study of identical twins. Study-level findings and limits: It was possible that invariant MAIT and iNKT cells partly confounded the zero-insertion analyses.

About this clonotype itself: Its specificity is not known.

TCRdb independently ran MiXCR on the 5' RACE reads; one entry per CDR3 protein. The table includes about 520,000 distinct CDR3 sequences, roughly 21% detected once. The CDR3 has 14 amino acids. Looked up from germline, CDR1 is DFQATT and CDR2 is SNEGSKA (reference sequence). After removal of 0 bases from V and 5 bases from J, the junction contained 4 bases not matched to a gene. The sample also formed part of further work on T cells expressing NK-cell markers. That report notes: Topping the CD3+CD56-NKG2C+ fraction as well were these clonotypes, in several donors.

V usage is TRBV20-1 and J usage is TRBJ2-5, with 9 nucleotides matching TRBD1. This TCR derives from a woman under 30 in good health. Sequenced material: CD4+ T cells sorted from blood. This CDR3 is CSAREGTGTETQYF. The DNA for the CDR3 is TGCAGTGCTAGAGAGGGGACAGGGACTGAGACCCAGTACTTC.